This TCR beta chain was identified during a study of cytomegalovirus exposure and HLA in healthy donors. Study as a whole: A prior analysis found 117 million unique TCR beta sequences from 170 million or so T cells. Study-wide findings and caveats: Relative to the roughly 640-donor mean, N-insertions were reportedly fewer in an Asian-associated ancestry cluster in a later analysis. In a later analysis, at a false discovery rate of 0.05, fewer than 20,000 TCR beta sequences were associated with HLA alleles. The classifier reportedly diagnosed cytomegalovirus status with high sensitivity and specificity.

CDR3 size: 15 residues. The germline gives CDR1 LGHNA, CDR2 YSLEER. V was shortened by 1 base and J by 3 bases, with 13 bases between the two germline ends. The study ran its PCR with 60 Vbeta and 13 Jbeta primers. Here immunoSEQ multiplex PCR was the method, and the copy in TCRdb shows in-frame clones only, minus some. Seen here are around 70,000 clones, roughly two thirds observed once, and the top ten hold 4.9%. Comments on this clone: Its antigen is as yet unknown.

Sequencing input: PBMCs. The clonotype was recovered from a man aged 55 to 70 in good health and CMV-seropositive. This rearrangement joins TRBV4-3 to TRBJ2-7; TRBD1 might be the D (6 bases). The CDR3 region is CASSQVNRDNYEQYF. The CDR3 DNA follows: TGCGCCAGCAGCCAAGTCAACAGGGATAACTACGAGCAGTACTTC.